Following are 31 T cell receptor beta chains from one sample sequenced in a study of blood T cell repertoires in COVID-19. TCRdb's copy holds only in-frame clones and misses some; the assay was immunoSEQ multiplex PCR. The data contain some 320,000 clones, 85% of them seen just once; the ten biggest clones take up about 1.9%. Sequenced: PBMCs or T cells enriched from blood (not recorded which). These receptors all stem from a woman in her thirties who had been exposed to COVID-19.

The J gene is TRBJ2-3, the V gene TRBV27, with TRBD2 identical over 11 bases. The germline gives CDR1 MNHEY, CDR2 SMNVEV (reference sequence). CDR3 length: 16 amino acids. V lost 7 bases, J lost 5 bases, and 11 bases stayed unmatched. This CDR3 reads CASTGVAGGLGDTQYF. Here the CDR3 DNA reads TGTGCCAGCACTGGAGTAGCGGGGGGGCTGGGAGATACGCAGTATTTT.

This clone was recorded only once. This sequence joins TRBV7-2 and TRBJ1-2, with 7 bases identical to TRBD1. CDR3 length equals 15 residues. V lost 5 bases, J lost 4 bases, and 10 bases stayed unmatched. In germline, CDR1 is SGHTA, CDR2 FQGNSA. CDR3 loop: CASSPGTDHFYGYTF. The CDR3 DNA follows: TGTGCCAGCAGCCCAGGGACAGATCACTTCTATGGCTACACCTTC.

This clone was counted once. This rearrangement joins TRBV7-2 to TRBJ2-7; 7 bases fit TRBD1. There are 15 residues in the CDR3. With V trimmed by 1 base and J by 2 bases, 5 bases remained unmatched. CDR1 SGHTA and CDR2 FQGNSA come from the germline V gene. CDR3: CASSLDRQGAYEQYF. CDR3 nucleotide sequence: TGTGCCAGCAGCTTAGATCGGCAGGGGGCCTACGAGCAGTACTTC.

The chain links TRBV5-4 to TRBJ1-6; tentative D call: TRBD1 (5 bases). Germline CDR1 and CDR2: SGHNT and YYREEE (reference sequence). This CDR3 is 12 amino acids long. The V end was cut by 5 bases, the J end by 7 bases, with 7 bases between. DNA of the CDR3: TGTGCCAGCAGTAGGGGAAATTCACCCCTCCACTTT. It encodes CASSRGNSPLHF.

The rearrangement links TRBV12-3 or TRBV12-4 to TRBJ2-5, with D hard to call. With 8 bases removed from V and 0 bases from J, the gap between germline ends came to 10 bases. The CDR3 runs 13 residues. CDR3 coding DNA: TGTGCCAGCCAAATACATAACCAAGAGACCCAGTACTTC. Protein sequence: CASQIHNQETQYF.

The rearrangement joins TRBV5-1 to TRBJ2-5, with a weak D call TRBD1 (6 bases). The germline V and J ends were trimmed by 5 bases and 2 bases, with 16 bases remaining between them. The CDR3 spans 15 residues. CDR1 is SGHRS, CDR2 YFSETQ, per germline. CDR3 loop: CASRLQGQRQETQYF. The CDR3, as DNA: TGCGCCAGCAGATTGCAGGGGCAGAGGCAAGAGACCCAGTACTTC.

This clone has only one observation. This chain connects TRBV30 to TRBJ2-1, with 7 positions matching TRBD2. The V and J ends lost 4 bases and 5 bases, in that order; junction bases with no gene match: 14. Per germline, CDR1 GTSNPN and CDR2 SVGIG (reference sequence). This CDR3 is built from 16 residues. Written as DNA, the CDR3 is TGTGCCTGGACTCGCAATTGGGGCGGGGGAAACAATGAGCAGTTCTTC. This encodes CAWTRNWGGGNNEQFF.

The CDR3 DNA follows: TGTGCCAGCAGCTTGGAGGACAGGGTGGGGACTGAAGCTTTCTTT. As protein: CASSLEDRVGTEAFF. This chain links TRBV5-4 with TRBJ1-1, with 8 nucleotides matching TRBD1. V lost 0 bases and J lost 5; bases outside the gene matches: 6. The germline CDR1 and CDR2 sequences are SGHNT and YYREEE (reference sequence). The CDR3 is 15 residues long.

The chain uses TRBV9 and TRBJ2-7; TRBD1 matches at 10 bases. Germline V gene sequence: CDR1 SGDLS, CDR2 YYNGEE. The V and J ends lost 4 bases and 5 bases, in that order; junction bases with no gene match: 18. The CDR3 spans 18 residues. CDR3 bases: TGTGCCAGCAGCCCACTCCGGGACAGGGGCCTTCTGACGAACGAGCAGTACTTC. This codes for CASSPLRDRGLLTNEQYF. The full variable domain, in which reference TRBV9 and TRBJ2-7 provide the parts outside the CDR3, is DSGVTQTPKHLITATGQRVTLRCSPRSGDLSVYWYQQSLDQGLQFLIQYYNGEERAKGNILERFSAQQFPDLHSELNLSSLELGDSALYFCASSPLRDRGLLTNEQYFGPGTRLTVT.

The chain uses TRBV3-1 (or the pseudogene TRBV3-2) and TRBJ2-5; TRBD2 might be the D (5 bases). The CDR3 is 15 amino acids. Trimming took 1 base from V and 2 from J, leaving 11 bases between them. CDR1 LGHDT and CDR2 YNNKEL come from the germline V gene (reference sequence). The CDR3 coding sequence is TGTGCCAGCAGCCAAGGGGCCCAGCGGCAAGAGACCCAGTACTTC. It codes for CASSQGAQRQETQYF.

V usage is TRBV4-3 and J usage is TRBJ1-5; maybe TRBD1 (6 bases). From germline, CDR1 is LGHNA and CDR2 YSLEER. The CDR3 is 18 residues long. Trimming pared 0 bases from V and 2 bases from J, leaving 17 bases between. The CDR3 DNA reads as TGCGCCAGCAGCCAAGAAGCAGGGGCCTATTTGGGCAATCAGCCCCAGCATTTT. Encoded protein: CASSQEAGAYLGNQPQHF.

The CDR3 protein is CASSPKADTQTATYNEQFF. The CDR3 nucleotides read TGTGCCAGCAGCCCGAAGGCGGACACTCAGACAGCCACCTACAATGAGCAGTTCTTC. This sequence joins TRBV7-9 and TRBJ2-1; D possibly corresponds to TRBD1 (5 bases). Germline-derived CDR1 and CDR2 are SEHNR and FQNEAQ (reference sequence). V gave up 5 bases and J gave up 2 bases, with 25 bases separating them. The CDR3 extends over 19 amino acids.

The gene calls are TRBV6-2 or TRBV6-3 and TRBJ1-6; D call uncertain. CDR1 MNHEY and CDR2 SVGEGT come from the germline V gene. Trimming took 4 bases from V and 7 from J, leaving 11 bases between them. This CDR3 has 14 residues. CDR3 residues: CASSSETENSPLHF. The DNA for the CDR3 is TGTGCCAGCAGTTCCGAGACTGAGAATTCACCCCTCCACTTT.

The rearrangement uses TRBV27 and TRBJ1-6; D is possibly TRBD1 (5 bases). The V gene's germline CDR1 is MNHEY and CDR2 SMNVEV (reference sequence). The CDR3 is 13 residues long. The germline V and J ends were trimmed by 2 bases and 7 bases, with 6 bases remaining between them. The CDR3 loop is CASSLQGNSPLHF. The CDR3 bases are TGTGCCAGCAGTTTACAGGGAAATTCACCCCTCCACTTT.

V usage is TRBV10-2 and J usage is TRBJ2-7; 12 bases map to TRBD2. Trimming removed 6 bases from V and 2 bases from J; junction bases left unmatched: 2. Germline V gives CDR1 WSHSY, CDR2 SAAADI. The CDR3 covers 14 residues. The CDR3 region is CASRRLAGAYEQYF. The DNA of the CDR3 is TGCGCCAGCAGACGACTAGCGGGGGCCTACGAGCAGTACTTC.

This clone appeared a few times. The V gene is TRBV4-3, the J gene TRBJ2-7; D is possibly TRBD1 (6 bases). This CDR3 is built from 16 residues. Germline V gene data show CDR1 as LGHNA and CDR2 as YSLEER. V was clipped by 0 bases and J by 3 bases, with 15 bases between them. CDR3 amino acids: CASSQEVGGQYYEQYF. CDR3 coding DNA: TGCGCCAGCAGCCAAGAAGTAGGGGGACAATACTACGAGCAGTACTTC.

This clone turned up a few times. The chain has TRBV6-5 and TRBJ1-2; maybe TRBD1 (6 bases). The CDR3 length is 15 residues. V was clipped by 6 bases and J by 1 base, with 15 bases between them. Germline CDR1 MNHEY, CDR2 SVGAGI. The CDR3 DNA reads TGTGCCAGCAGCTACCAAGGGGGTATTAACTATGGCTACACCTTC. Translated: CASSYQGGINYGYTF.

The genes are TRBV7-3 and TRBJ1-1, with a weak D call TRBD1 (5 bases). The CDR3 runs to 14 residues. The germline V gene has CDR1 SGHTA and CDR2 FQGTGA. Trimming removed 1 base from V and 4 bases from J, with 10 bases in between. CDR3 sequence: CASSLKGAGTEAFF. The CDR3 coding sequence is TGTGCCAGCAGCTTAAAAGGGGCCGGCACTGAAGCTTTCTTT.

The V call is TRBV7-2, the J call TRBJ2-1; 15 bases align to TRBD2. V shed 1 base, J shed 6 bases, and the junction held 10 bases outside the gene matches. This CDR3 has 19 residues. From germline, CDR1 is SGHTA and CDR2 FQGNSA. The CDR3 here is CASSLGTSGGVMYGNEQFF. CDR3 bases: TGTGCCAGCAGCTTAGGGACTAGCGGGGGGGTAATGTACGGCAATGAGCAGTTCTTC.

This sequence joins TRBV28 and TRBJ2-5; 9 positions agree with TRBD1. V lost 11 bases to trimming and J lost 4 bases; unmatched junction nucleotides: 5. Germline assignment: CDR1 MDHEN and CDR2 SYDVKM. The CDR3 covers 12 residues. The CDR3 region has the DNA TGTGCCGTACAGGGGGCGGTAGAGACCCAGTACTTC. Translation gives CAVQGAVETQYF.

CDR3 region: CSVLGTVSYGYTF. CDR3 sequence (DNA): TGCAGCGTCCTAGGGACAGTCTCCTATGGCTACACCTTC. The V gene is TRBV29-1, the J gene TRBJ1-2; 7 nucleotides agree with TRBD1. V trimming: 6 bases; J trimming: 4 bases; junction bases outside the gene matches: 8. CDR1 SQVTM and CDR2 ANQGSEA come from the germline V gene. This CDR3 is built from 13 residues.

The chain joins TRBV4-1 to TRBJ2-3; maybe TRBD1 (5 bases). CDR3 length: 18 amino acids. CDR1 MGHRA and CDR2 YSYEKL come from the germline V gene. The ends were cut back, 7 bases at V and 6 bases at J, with 29 bases in the middle. The CDR3 spells CASTPLGWGVRSLDTQYF. CDR3 nucleotides: TGCGCCAGCACTCCTTTAGGGTGGGGCGTACGAAGCTTGGATACGCAGTATTTT.

This rearrangement joins TRBV7-8 to TRBJ2-2, with TRBD2 matching 12 bases. Trimming at V came to 5 bases and at J to 5 bases, leaving 9 bases not matched to a gene. Germline lookup yields CDR1 SGHVS and CDR2 FQNEAQ. CDR3 length equals 17 residues. This chain's CDR3 is CASSVELAGGWTGELFF. The CDR3, as DNA: TGTGCCAGCAGCGTTGAACTAGCGGGGGGTTGGACCGGGGAGCTGTTTTTT.

The gene calls are TRBV6-6 and TRBJ2-2; tentatively, D is TRBD2 (5 bases). V was shortened by 5 bases and J by 2 bases, with 15 bases between the two germline ends. This CDR3 is 16 amino acids long. Germline loops: CDR1 MNHNY, CDR2 SVGAGI (reference sequence). The CDR3 loop is CASSRTGRLNTGELFF. The DNA of the CDR3 is TGTGCCAGCAGTCGGACCGGGCGACTAAACACCGGGGAGCTGTTTTTT.

The V call is TRBV6-1, the J call TRBJ1-6; TRBD1 aligns across 8 bases. In germline, CDR1 is MNHNS, CDR2 SASEGT. This CDR3 spans 16 amino acids. V shed 2 bases and J 7 bases; nucleotides not matched to a gene: 7. For the CDR3, the DNA is TGTGCCAGCAGTGAAAAGACAGGGGTCTACAATTCACCCCTCCACTTT. As protein: CASSEKTGVYNSPLHF.

The chain employs TRBV11-3 and TRBJ2-1; weak D call: TRBD2 (6 bases). This CDR3 is built from 15 residues. Germline-derived CDR1 and CDR2 are SGHNT and YENEEA. V was pared by 5 bases and J by 5 bases, with 16 bases between. The CDR3 DNA sequence: TGTGCCAGCAGCCCTGGACTAAAAATTCACAATGAGCAGTTCTTC. Translated: CASSPGLKIHNEQFF.

The rearrangement joins TRBV30 to TRBJ1-5; 11 nucleotides line up with TRBD1. Germline CDR1 and CDR2: GTSNPN and SVGIG (reference sequence). CDR3 length: 16 residues. The V and J ends lost 2 bases and 4 bases, in that order; junction bases with no gene match: 7. CDR3 residues: CAWSRPGTGGNQPQHF. For the CDR3, the DNA is TGTGCCTGGAGTCGACCCGGGACAGGGGGGAATCAGCCCCAGCATTTT.

The rearrangement uses TRBV6-1 and TRBJ1-2; tentatively, D is TRBD1 (6 bases). Trimming took off 2 bases at V and 6 bases at J, with 16 bases between the two ends. Germline V gene lookup returns CDR1 MNHNS and CDR2 SASEGT. CDR3 length equals 15 residues. The CDR3 loop is CASSEQGQNPNGYTF. In nucleotides, the CDR3 is TGTGCCAGCAGTGAACAAGGACAGAACCCAAATGGCTACACCTTC.

The rearrangement links TRBV6-5 to TRBJ1-2; the match to TRBD1 covers 9 bases. CDR3 length: 14 residues. The V gene end was trimmed by 6 bases and the J gene end by 3 bases; junction bases not matched to a gene: 5. The germline gives CDR1 MNHEY, CDR2 SVGAGI. In nucleotides, the CDR3 is TGTGCCAGCAGCAGGGACAGGGACTACTATGGCTACACCTTC. It specifies CASSRDRDYYGYTF.

The chain recombines TRBV5-6 with TRBJ2-3; TRBD1 is a possible D gene (6 bases). Germline V gene data show CDR1 as SGHDT and CDR2 as YYEEEE. The V end was cut by 4 bases, the J end by 0 bases, with 24 bases between. The CDR3 has 19 residues. CDR3 nucleotide sequence: TGTGCCAGCAGCGCGAGGACAGATATAATCGTCCCTAGCACAGATACGCAGTATTTT. It is translated as CASSARTDIIVPSTDTQYF.

The table lists this clone with a count of one. The CDR3 here is CASSLQGNQPQHF. The CDR3 region has the DNA TGTGCCAGTAGTTTACAGGGAAATCAGCCCCAGCATTTT. This chain uses TRBV19 with TRBJ1-5, with D perhaps TRBD1 (6 bases). Germline lookup yields CDR1 LNHDA and CDR2 SQIVND (reference sequence). This CDR3 contains 13 residues. Trimming stripped 5 bases from V and 4 bases from J, with 9 bases between.